The source of this TCR beta chain is a study of T cell changes during pregnancy in multiple sclerosis. Generated by immunoSEQ multiplex PCR, the TCRdb table keeps only in-frame clones and is missing some. The sample carries around 59,000 clones, 93% recorded once. Germline V gene data show CDR1 as SGHTA and CDR2 as FQGTGA. V was pared by 5 bases and J by 0 bases, with 7 bases of the junction left unmatched. The length of the CDR3 is 16 residues. Sequences were derived from CD8+ T cells from peripheral blood mononuclear cells, sampled in the second trimester of pregnancy. The chain couples TRBV7-3 to TRBJ2-1; 7 bases are a match to TRBD2. The receptor was derived from a female donor with multiple sclerosis, enrolled in a pregnancy study. The CDR3: CASSLGVAGSYNEQFF. In DNA form, the CDR3 reads TGTGCCAGCAGCCTTGGGGTAGCGGGCTCCTACAATGAGCAGTTCTTC.